This TCR beta chain originates from a study of somatic mutations in cytotoxic T cells in rheumatoid arthritis. On the study more broadly: Some V beta antibody-stained T-cell populations were flow-sorted at nearly 100% purity, including V beta1+ cells sequenced for TCRB.

A word on this clone: The antigen remains undetermined.

Assay used: immunoSEQ multiplex PCR; TCRdb lists only in-frame clones, some missing. The table lists fewer than 9,000 clones, approximately 55% of them singletons, with roughly 21% in the top ten. Findings and limits, study-wide: Exceedance of 20% of CD8+ cells by the largest CD8+ clone occurred in about an eighth of the roughly 65 patients.

CDR1 SGDLS and CDR2 YYNGEE come from the germline V gene. V gave up 2 bases and J gave up 2 bases, with 16 bases separating them. This CDR3 is built from 16 residues. CD4+ and CD8+ cells were isolated by positive magnetic bead selection, with purity checked by flow cytometry. Sequencing was carried out using CD8+ T cells sorted from blood. This TCR derives from a middle-aged woman in good health. V usage is TRBV9 and J usage is TRBJ2-5, with no clear D. The CDR3 DNA reads TGTGCCAGCAGCGTCCTGGACGTGGCCGCACAAGAGACCCAGTACTTC. Translated: CASSVLDVAAQETQYF.